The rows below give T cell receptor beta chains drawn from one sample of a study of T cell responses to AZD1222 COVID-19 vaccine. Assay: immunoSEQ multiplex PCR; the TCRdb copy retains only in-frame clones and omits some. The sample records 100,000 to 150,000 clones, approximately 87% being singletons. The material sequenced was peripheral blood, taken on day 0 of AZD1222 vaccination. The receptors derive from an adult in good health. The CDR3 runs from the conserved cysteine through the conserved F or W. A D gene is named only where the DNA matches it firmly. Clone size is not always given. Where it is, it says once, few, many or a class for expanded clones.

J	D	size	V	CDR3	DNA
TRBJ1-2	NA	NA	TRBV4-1	CASSHTTYGYTF	TGCGCCAGCAGCCACACTACTTATGGCTACACCTTC
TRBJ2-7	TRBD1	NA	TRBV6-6	CASSRYRDRSTYEQYF	TGTGCCAGCAGCCGATACCGGGACAGAAGTACCTACGAGCAGTACTTC
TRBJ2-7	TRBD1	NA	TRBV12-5	CARRGGPSDRGRSEQYF	TGTGCTAGGCGAGGCGGCCCGTCCGACAGGGGCCGGAGCGAGCAGTACTTC
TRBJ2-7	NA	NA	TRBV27	CASRGSEQYF	TGTGCCAGCAGGGGAAGCGAGCAGTACTTC
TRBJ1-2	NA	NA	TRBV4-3	CASSQGPTENYGYTF	TGCGCCAGCAGCCAGGGACCGACTGAGAACTATGGCTACACCTTC
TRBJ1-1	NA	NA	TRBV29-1	CSVLRANTEAFF	TGCAGCGTCTTGCGGGCCAACACTGAAGCTTTCTTT
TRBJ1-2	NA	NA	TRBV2	CASSEVEGTDGYTF	TGTGCCAGCAGTGAAGTCGAGGGAACGGATGGCTACACCTTC
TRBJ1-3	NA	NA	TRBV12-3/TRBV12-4	CASSLGGQNTIYF	TGTGCCAGCAGTTTAGGGGGGCAGAACACCATATATTTT
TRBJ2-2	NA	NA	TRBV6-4	CASRQDSNTGELFF	TGTGCCAGCAGGCAGGACTCCAACACCGGGGAGCTGTTTTTT
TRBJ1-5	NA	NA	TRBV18	CASSPDDQPQHF	TGTGCCAGCTCACCCGATGACCAGCCCCAGCATTTT
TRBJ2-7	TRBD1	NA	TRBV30	CAWLDRVKSYEQYF	TGTGCCTGGTTGGACAGGGTGAAGTCTTACGAGCAGTACTTC
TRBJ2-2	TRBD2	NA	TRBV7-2	CASSFSPGGRTNTGELFF	TGTGCCAGCAGTTTTTCCCCGGGGGGGAGGACAAACACCGGGGAGCTGTTTTTT
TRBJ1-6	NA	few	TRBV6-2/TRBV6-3	CASSYQARLNSPLHF	TGTGCCAGCAGTTACCAGGCCAGGCTCAATTCACCCCTCCACTTT
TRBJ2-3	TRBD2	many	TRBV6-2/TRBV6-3	CASSPPSGGGTDTQYF	TGTGCCAGCAGTCCCCCCAGCGGGGGGGGCACAGATACGCAGTATTTT
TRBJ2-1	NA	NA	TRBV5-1	CASSDPRSSYNEQFF	TGCGCCAGCAGCGACCCTCGGAGCTCCTACAATGAGCAGTTCTTC
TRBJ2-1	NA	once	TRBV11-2	CASSPGGRPVGQFF	TGTGCCAGCAGCCCAGGGGGGAGGCCCGTTGGGCAGTTCTTC
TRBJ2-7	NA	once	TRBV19	CASSVFSSYEQYF	TGTGCCAGTAGTGTCTTTAGCTCCTACGAGCAGTACTTC
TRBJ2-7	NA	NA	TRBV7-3	CASSLQRGMIYEQYF	TGTGCCAGCAGCTTACAGCGCGGAATGATCTACGAGCAGTACTTC
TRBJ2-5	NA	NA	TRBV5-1	CASSLSHETQYF	TGCGCCAGCAGCTTGTCGCACGAGACCCAGTACTTC
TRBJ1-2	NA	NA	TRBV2	CASSLNRNGYTF	TGTGCCAGCAGTTTAAATCGGAATGGCTACACCTTC
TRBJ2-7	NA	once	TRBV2	CASSDWRVYEQYF	TGTGCCAGCAGTGATTGGAGAGTCTACGAGCAGTACTTC
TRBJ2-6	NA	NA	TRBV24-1	CATSGPGSGANVLTF	TGTGCCACCAGTGGGCCCGGCTCTGGGGCCAACGTCCTGACTTTC
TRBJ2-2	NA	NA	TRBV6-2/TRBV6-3	CASSTGRAVLGELFF	TGTGCCAGCAGCACCGGGAGAGCTGTCCTCGGGGAGCTGTTTTTT
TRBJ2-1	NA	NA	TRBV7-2	CASSFSGYYNEQFF	TGTGCCAGCAGCTTTTCGGGATACTACAATGAGCAGTTCTTC
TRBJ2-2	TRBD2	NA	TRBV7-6	CASSPLSASGTRPTGELFF	TGTGCCAGCAGCCCGCTGAGCGCTAGCGGGACCCGGCCCACCGGGGAGCTGTTTTTT
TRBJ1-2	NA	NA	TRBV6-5	CASSPFRGVDYGYTF	TGTGCCAGCAGCCCCTTCCGGGGGGTTGACTATGGCTACACCTTC
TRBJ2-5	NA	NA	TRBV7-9	CASSQTGPGTQYF	TGTGCCAGCAGCCAAACAGGGCCGGGGACCCAGTACTTC
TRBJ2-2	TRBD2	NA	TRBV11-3	CASSLGLRGGEGELFF	TGTGCCAGCAGCTTAGGACTCCGGGGGGGCGAAGGGGAGCTGTTTTTT
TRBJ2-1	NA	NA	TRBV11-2	CASSLTGGPPEQFF	TGTGCCAGCAGCTTAACCGGGGGGCCTCCTGAACAGTTCTTC
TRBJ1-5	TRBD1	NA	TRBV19	CASSTGTGGDQPQHF	TGTGCCAGTAGTACCGGGACAGGGGGCGATCAGCCCCAGCATTTT
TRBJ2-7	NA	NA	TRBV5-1	CASSLAWGDEQYF	TGCGCCAGCAGCTTGGCGTGGGGTGACGAGCAGTACTTC
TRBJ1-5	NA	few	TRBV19	CASTPGGDVSNQPQHF	TGTGCCAGTACCCCTGGGGGGGATGTAAGCAATCAGCCCCAGCATTTT
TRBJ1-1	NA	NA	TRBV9	CASSIGGNTEAFF	TGTGCCAGCAGCATAGGGGGGAACACTGAAGCTTTCTTT
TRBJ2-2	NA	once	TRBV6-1	CASSFPTGEGGELFF	TGTGCCAGCAGTTTCCCGACAGGGGAGGGCGGGGAGCTGTTTTTT
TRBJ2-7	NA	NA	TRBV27	CASSLSLDRSGREQYF	TGTGCCAGCAGTTTATCCCTCGACAGGTCCGGAAGGGAGCAGTACTTC
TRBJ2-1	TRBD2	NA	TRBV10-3	CAISPSGSSYNEQFF	TGTGCCATCAGCCCTAGCGGTAGCTCCTACAATGAGCAGTTCTTC
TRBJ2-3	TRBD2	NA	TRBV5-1	CASSSGLAGALMTDTQYF	TGCGCCAGCAGCTCGGGACTAGCGGGAGCCCTCATGACAGATACGCAGTATTTT
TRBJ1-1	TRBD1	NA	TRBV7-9	CASSSDREAAFF	TGTGCCAGCAGCTCGGACAGGGAGGCGGCTTTCTTT
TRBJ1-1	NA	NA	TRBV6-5	CASSYSGWGTEAFF	TGTGCCAGCAGTTACTCGGGGTGGGGCACTGAAGCTTTCTTT
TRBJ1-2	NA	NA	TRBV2	CASKAAGANYGYTF	TGTGCCAGCAAAGCGGCCGGTGCTAACTATGGCTACACCTTC
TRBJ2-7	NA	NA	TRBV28	CASSPPRVHEQYF	TGTGCCAGCAGCCCCCCTCGAGTCCACGAGCAGTACTTC